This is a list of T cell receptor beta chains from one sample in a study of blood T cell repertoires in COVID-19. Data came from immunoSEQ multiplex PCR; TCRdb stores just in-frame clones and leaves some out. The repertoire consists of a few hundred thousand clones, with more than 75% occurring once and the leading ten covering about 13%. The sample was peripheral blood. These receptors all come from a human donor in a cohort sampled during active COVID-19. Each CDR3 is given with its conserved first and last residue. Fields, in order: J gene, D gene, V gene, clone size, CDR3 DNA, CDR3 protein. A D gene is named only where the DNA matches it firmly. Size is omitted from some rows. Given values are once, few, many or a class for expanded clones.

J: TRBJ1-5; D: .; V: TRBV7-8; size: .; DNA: TGTGCCAGCAGCTTAACAGGGCACGGCAATCAGCCCCAGCATTTT; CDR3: CASSLTGHGNQPQHF
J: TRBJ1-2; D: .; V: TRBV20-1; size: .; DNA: TGCGGAGGGTCAGTTAACTATGGCTACACCTTC; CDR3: CGGSVNYGYTF
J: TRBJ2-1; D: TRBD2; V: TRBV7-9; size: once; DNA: TGTGCCAGCAGCTTACTTAGCGGGAGCCTCAATGAGCAGTTCTTC; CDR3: CASSLLSGSLNEQFF
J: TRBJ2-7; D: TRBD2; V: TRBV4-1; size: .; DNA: TGCGCCAGCAGCCAAGTTCCCAAGACTAGCGGCTACTACGAGCAGTACTTC; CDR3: CASSQVPKTSGYYEQYF
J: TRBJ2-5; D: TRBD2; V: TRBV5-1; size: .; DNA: TGCGCCAGCAGATTCACTAGCGGGGGGGCCCGGACAGAGACCCAGTACTTC; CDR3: CASRFTSGGARTETQYF
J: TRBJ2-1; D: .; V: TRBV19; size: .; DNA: TGTGCCAGTAGTACAACGCAGGGAAATGAGCAGTTCTTC; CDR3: CASSTTQGNEQFF
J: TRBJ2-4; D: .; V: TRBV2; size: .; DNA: TGTGCCAGCAGTCAATCCGTTACGGGAGCTCAGTACTTC; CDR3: CASSQSVTGAQYF
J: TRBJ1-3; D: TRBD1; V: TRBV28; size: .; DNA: TGTGCCAGCAGTTTATTTGACAGGGGGCCCGAATTCTCTGGAAACACCATATATTTT; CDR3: CASSLFDRGPEFSGNTIYF
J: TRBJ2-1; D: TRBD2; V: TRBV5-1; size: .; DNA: TGCGCCAGCAGCCCAGGACTAGCGGGAAATGAGCAGTTCTTC; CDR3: CASSPGLAGNEQFF
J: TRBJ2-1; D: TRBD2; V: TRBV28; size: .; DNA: TGTGCCAGCAGTACACCCGCCCCCCAGACTAGCGGGGGGGCCAATGAGCAGTTCTTC; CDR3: CASSTPAPQTSGGANEQFF
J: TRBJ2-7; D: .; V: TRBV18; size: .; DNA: TGTGCCAGCTCACCACTTCTCTACGAGCAGTACTTC; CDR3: CASSPLLYEQYF
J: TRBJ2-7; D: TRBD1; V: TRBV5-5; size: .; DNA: TGTGCCAGCAGCTTAACCGGAAGACAGGGGGATCACGAGCAGTACTTC; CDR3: CASSLTGRQGDHEQYF
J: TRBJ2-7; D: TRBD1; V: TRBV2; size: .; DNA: TGTGCCACGGCTAAGGACAGGCTAACCTACGAGCAGTACTTC; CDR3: CATAKDRLTYEQYF
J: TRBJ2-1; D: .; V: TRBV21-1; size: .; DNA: TGTGCCAGCAGCAAAGAAACTAGCGGGAGGAGGAGTGAGCAGTTCTTC; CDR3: CASSKETSGRRSEQFF